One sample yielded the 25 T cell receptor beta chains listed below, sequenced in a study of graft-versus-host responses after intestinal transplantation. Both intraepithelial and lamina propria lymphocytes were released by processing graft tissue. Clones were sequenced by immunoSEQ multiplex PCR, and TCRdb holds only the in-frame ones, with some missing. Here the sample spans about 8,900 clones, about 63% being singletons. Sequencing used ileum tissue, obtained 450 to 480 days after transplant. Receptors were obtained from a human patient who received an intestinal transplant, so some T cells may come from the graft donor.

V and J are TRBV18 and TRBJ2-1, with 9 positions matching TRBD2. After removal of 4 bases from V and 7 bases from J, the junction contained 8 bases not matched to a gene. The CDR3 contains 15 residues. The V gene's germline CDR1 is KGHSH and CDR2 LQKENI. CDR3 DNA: TGTGCCAGCTCACGTCCTAGCGGGGCGTGGAATGAGCAGTTCTTC. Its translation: CASSRPSGAWNEQFF.

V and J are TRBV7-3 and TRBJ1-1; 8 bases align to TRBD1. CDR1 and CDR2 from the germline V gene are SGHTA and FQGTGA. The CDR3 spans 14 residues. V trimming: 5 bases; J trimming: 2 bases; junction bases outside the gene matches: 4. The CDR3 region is CASSATGGNTEAFF. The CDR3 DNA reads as TGTGCCAGCAGCGCAACAGGGGGTAACACTGAAGCTTTCTTT.

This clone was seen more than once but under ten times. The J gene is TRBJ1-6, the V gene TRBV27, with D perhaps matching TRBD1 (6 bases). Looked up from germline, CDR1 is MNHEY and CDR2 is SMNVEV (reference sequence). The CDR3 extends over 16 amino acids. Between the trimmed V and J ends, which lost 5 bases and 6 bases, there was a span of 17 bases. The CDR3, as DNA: TGTGCCAGCAGTAGGGGGGGGAACCTATCTAATTCACCCCTCCACTTT. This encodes CASSRGGNLSNSPLHF.

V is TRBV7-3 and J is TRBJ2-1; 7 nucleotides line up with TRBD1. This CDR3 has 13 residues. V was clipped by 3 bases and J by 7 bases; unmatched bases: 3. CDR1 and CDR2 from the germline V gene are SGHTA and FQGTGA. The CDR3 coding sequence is TGTGCCAGCAGCTTGGGACAGAGGAATGAGCAGTTCTTC. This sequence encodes CASSLGQRNEQFF.

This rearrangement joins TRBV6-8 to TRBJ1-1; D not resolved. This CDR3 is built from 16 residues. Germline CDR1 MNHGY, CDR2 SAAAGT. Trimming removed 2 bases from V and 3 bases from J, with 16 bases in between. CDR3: CASSYPRRRLDTEAFF. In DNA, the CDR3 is TGTGCCAGCAGTTACCCACGCAGAAGGTTGGACACTGAAGCTTTCTTT.

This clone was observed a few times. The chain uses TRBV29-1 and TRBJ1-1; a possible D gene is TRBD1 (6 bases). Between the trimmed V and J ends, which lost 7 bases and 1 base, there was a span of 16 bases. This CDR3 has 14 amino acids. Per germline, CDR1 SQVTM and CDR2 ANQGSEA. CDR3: CSATTGRGNTEAFF. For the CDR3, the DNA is TGCAGCGCGACAACAGGGAGAGGGAACACTGAAGCTTTCTTT.

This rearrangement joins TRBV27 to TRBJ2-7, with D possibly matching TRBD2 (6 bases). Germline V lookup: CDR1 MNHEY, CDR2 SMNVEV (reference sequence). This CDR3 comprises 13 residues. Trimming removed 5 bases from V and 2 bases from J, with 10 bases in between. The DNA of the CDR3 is TGTGCCAGCAGTGGGCGGGGCCCCTACGAGCAGTACTTC. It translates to CASSGRGPYEQYF.

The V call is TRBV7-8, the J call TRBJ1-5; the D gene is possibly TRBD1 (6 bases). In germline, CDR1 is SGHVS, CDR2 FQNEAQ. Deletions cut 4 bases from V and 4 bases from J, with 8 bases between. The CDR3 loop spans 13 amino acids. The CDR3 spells CASSSGVNQPQHF. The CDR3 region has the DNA TGTGCCAGCAGCTCAGGGGTGAATCAGCCCCAGCATTTT.

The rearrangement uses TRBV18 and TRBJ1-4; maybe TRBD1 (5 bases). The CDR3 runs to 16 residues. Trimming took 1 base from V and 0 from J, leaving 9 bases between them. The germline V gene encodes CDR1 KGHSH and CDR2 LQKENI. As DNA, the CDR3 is TGTGCCAGCTCACCACGACAGAGTACAACTAATGAAAAACTGTTTTTT. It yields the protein CASSPRQSTTNEKLFF.

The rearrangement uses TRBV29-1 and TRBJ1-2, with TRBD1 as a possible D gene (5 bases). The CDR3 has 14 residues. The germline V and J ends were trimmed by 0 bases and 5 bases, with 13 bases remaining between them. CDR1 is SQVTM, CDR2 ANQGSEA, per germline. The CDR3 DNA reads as TGCAGCGTTGAAGAGCCGGGGACGATATATGGCTACACCTTC. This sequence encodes CSVEEPGTIYGYTF. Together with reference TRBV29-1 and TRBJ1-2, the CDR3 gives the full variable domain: SAVISQKPSRDICQRGTSLTIQCQVDSQVTMMFWYRQQPGQSLTLIATANQGSEATYESGFVIDKFPISRPNLTFSTLTVSNMSPEDSSIYLCSVEEPGTIYGYTFGSGTRLTVV.

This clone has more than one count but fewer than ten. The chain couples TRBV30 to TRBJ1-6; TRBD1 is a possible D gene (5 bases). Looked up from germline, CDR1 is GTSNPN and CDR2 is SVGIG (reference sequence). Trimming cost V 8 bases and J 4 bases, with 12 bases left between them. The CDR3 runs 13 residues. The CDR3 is CAGAGSYNSPLHF. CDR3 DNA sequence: TGTGCCGGAGCAGGGTCGTATAATTCACCCCTCCACTTT.

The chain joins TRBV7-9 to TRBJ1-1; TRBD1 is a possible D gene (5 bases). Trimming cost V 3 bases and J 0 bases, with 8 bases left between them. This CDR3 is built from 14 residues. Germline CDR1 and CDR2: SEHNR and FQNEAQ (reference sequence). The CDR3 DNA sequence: TGTGCCAGCAGCTTTTCAGGGATGAACACTGAAGCTTTCTTT. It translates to CASSFSGMNTEAFF. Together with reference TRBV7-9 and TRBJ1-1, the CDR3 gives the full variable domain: DTGVSQNPRHKITKRGQNVTFRCDPISEHNRLYWYRQTLGQGPEFLTYFQNEAQLEKSRLLSDRFSAERPKGSFSTLEIQRTEQGDSAMYLCASSFSGMNTEAFFGQGTRLTVV.

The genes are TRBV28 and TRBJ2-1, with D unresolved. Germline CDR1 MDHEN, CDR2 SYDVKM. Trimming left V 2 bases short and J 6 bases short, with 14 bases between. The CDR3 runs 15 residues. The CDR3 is CASSLRLFLGNEQFF. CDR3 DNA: TGTGCCAGCAGTTTAAGGCTATTCCTGGGCAATGAGCAGTTCTTC. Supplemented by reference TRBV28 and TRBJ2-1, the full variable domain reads DVKVTQSSRYLVKRTGEKVFLECVQDMDHENMFWYRQDPGLGLRLIYFSYDVKMKEKGDIPEGYSVSREKKERFSLILESASTNQTSMYLCASSLRLFLGNEQFFGPGTRLTVL.

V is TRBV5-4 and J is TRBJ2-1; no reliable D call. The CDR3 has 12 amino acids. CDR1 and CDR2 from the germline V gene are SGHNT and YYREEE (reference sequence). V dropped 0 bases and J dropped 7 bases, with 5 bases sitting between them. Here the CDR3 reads CASSLAGNEQFF. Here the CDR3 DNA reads TGTGCCAGCAGCTTGGCAGGAAATGAGCAGTTCTTC.

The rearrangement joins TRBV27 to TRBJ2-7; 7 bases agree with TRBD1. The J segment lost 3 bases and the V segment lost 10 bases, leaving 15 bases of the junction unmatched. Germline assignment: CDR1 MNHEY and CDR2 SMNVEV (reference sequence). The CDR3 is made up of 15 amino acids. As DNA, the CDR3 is TGTGCCACCTGTATCCCCCGGGACAGTCACTACGAGCAGTACGTC. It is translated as CATCIPRDSHYEQYV.

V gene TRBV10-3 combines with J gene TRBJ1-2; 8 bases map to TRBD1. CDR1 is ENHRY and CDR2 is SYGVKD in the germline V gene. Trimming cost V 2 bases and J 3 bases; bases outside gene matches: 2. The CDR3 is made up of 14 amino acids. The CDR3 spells CAISEPDRDYGYTF. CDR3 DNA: TGTGCCATCAGTGAGCCGGACAGGGACTATGGCTACACCTTC.

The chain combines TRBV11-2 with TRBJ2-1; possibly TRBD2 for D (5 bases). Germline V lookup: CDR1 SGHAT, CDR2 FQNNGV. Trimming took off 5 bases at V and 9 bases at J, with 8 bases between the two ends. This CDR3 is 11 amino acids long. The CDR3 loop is CASSLEGEQFF. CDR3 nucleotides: TGTGCCAGCAGCCTCGAGGGTGAGCAGTTCTTC. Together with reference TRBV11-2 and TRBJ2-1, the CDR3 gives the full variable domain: EAGVAQSPRYKIIEKRQSVAFWCNPISGHATLYWYQQILGQGPKLLIQFQNNGVVDDSQLPKDRFSAERLKGVDSTLKIQPAKLEDSAVYLCASSLEGEQFFGPGTRLTVL.

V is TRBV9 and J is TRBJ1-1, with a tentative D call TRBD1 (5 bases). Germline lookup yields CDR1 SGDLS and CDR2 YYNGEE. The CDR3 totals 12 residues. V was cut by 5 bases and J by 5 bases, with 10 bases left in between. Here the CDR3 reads CASSPRGTEAFF. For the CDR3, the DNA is TGTGCCAGCAGTCCCCGGGGGACTGAAGCTTTCTTT.

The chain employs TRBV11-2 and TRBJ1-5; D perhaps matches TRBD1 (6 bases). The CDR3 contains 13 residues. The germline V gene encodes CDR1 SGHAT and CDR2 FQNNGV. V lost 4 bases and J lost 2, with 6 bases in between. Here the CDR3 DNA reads TGTGCCAGCAGCTACAGGGGCAATCAGCCCCAGCATTTT. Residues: CASSYRGNQPQHF.

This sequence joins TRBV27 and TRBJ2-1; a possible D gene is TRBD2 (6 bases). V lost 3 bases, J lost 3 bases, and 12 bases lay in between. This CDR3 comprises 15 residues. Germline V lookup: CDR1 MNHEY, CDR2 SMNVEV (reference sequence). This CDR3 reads CASSLGSGLYNEQFF. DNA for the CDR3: TGTGCCAGCAGTTTGGGGAGCGGGCTCTACAATGAGCAGTTCTTC.

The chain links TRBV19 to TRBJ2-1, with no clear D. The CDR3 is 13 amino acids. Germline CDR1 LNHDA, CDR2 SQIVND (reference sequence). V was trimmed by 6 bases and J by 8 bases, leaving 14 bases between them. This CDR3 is CASSAARGYEQFF. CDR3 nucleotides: TGTGCCAGTAGCGCCGCTCGTGGATATGAGCAGTTCTTC.

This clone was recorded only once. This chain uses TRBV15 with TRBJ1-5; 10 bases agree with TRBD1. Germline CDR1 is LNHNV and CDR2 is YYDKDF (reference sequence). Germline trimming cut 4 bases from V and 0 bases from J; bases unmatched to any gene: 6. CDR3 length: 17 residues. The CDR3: CATSKDRGLFSNQPQHF. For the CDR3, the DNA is TGTGCCACCAGCAAAGACAGGGGGCTTTTTAGCAATCAGCCCCAGCATTTT.

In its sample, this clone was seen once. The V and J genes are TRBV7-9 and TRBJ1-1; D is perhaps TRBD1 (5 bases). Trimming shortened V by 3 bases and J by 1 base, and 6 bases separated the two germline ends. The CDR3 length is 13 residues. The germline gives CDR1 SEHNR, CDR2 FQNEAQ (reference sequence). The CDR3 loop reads CASSFGANTEAFF. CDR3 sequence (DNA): TGTGCCAGCAGCTTTGGGGCGAACACTGAAGCTTTCTTT.

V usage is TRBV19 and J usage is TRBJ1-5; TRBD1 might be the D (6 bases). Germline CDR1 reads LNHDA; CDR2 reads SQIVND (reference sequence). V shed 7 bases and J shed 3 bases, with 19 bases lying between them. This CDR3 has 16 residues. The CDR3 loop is CASIAPPGTPNQPQHF. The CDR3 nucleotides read TGTGCCAGTATCGCCCCCCCCGGGACACCCAATCAGCCCCAGCATTTT.

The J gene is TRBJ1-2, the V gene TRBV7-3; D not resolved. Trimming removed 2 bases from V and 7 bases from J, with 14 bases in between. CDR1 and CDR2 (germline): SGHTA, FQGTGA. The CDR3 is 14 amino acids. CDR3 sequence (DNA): TGTGCCAGCAGCTTAGGAGCGAAATCCGCTGGCTACACCTTC. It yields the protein CASSLGAKSAGYTF.